Following are 10 T cell receptor beta chains from one sample sequenced in a study of blood T cells in healthy people across ages. A second roughly 7 to 12 cycle PCR used barcoded and J-beta primers. TCRdb reprocessed the 5' RACE reads via MiXCR and lists one record per CDR3 protein. Here the sample spans 1.5 million to 2 million distinct CDR3 sequences, around 35% being singletons. The sequenced material came from blood. These TCRs come from a young woman in good health.

V is TRBV9 and J is TRBJ2-3; 13 bases match TRBD2. The ends lost 0 bases at V and 5 bases at J; junction bases unmatched: 9. The CDR3 consists of 18 residues. CDR1 is SGDLS and CDR2 is YYNGEE in the germline V gene. CDR3 in DNA: TGTGCCAGCAGCGTAGCAACTAGCGGGGGGGCCGTTGGAGATACGCAGTATTTT. As protein: CASSVATSGGAVGDTQYF. The full variable domain, its missing parts supplied by reference TRBV9 and TRBJ2-3, is DSGVTQTPKHLITATGQRVTLRCSPRSGDLSVYWYQQSLDQGLQFLIQYYNGEERAKGNILERFSAQQFPDLHSELNLSSLELGDSALYFCASSVATSGGAVGDTQYFGPGTRLTVL.

Here the CDR3 reads CASSLGRWPQHF. In nucleotides, the CDR3 is TGTGCCAGCAGCTTGGGCCGGTGGCCCCAGCATTTT. The V and J genes are TRBV12-3 or TRBV12-4 and TRBJ1-5; D remains ambiguous. This CDR3 spans 12 amino acids. Trimming removed 6 bases at V and 9 bases at J, with 12 bases between.

The J gene is TRBJ2-3, the V gene TRBV12-3 or TRBV12-4; D perhaps matches TRBD2 (6 bases). V was cut by 7 bases and J by 0 bases, with 14 bases left in between. CDR3 length equals 15 residues. The CDR3 spells CASTYGTSSTDTQYF. DNA of the CDR3: TGTGCCAGCACCTATGGGACTTCTAGCACAGATACGCAGTATTTT.

In its sample, this clonotype was seen a few times. The V call is TRBV7-2, the J call TRBJ2-1; D not certain. There are 15 residues in the CDR3. CDR1 is SGHTA, CDR2 FQGNSA, per germline. Between the trimmed V and J ends, which lost 3 bases and 5 bases, there was a span of 14 bases. The CDR3 DNA sequence: TGTGCCAGCAGCTTTGATGCCGTGAAAGACAATGAGCAGTTCTTC. It is translated as CASSFDAVKDNEQFF.

The chain carries TRBV7-9 and TRBJ2-5; D gene unclear. The CDR3 contains 15 residues. Germline V gene data show CDR1 as SEHNR and CDR2 as FQNEAQ (reference sequence). V was pared by 1 base and J by 4 bases, with 13 bases between. The chain's CDR3 is CASSLEAVVGETQYF. The CDR3 DNA reads as TGTGCCAGCAGCTTAGAGGCGGTGGTGGGAGAGACCCAGTACTTC.

The V and J genes are TRBV20-1 and TRBJ1-2; 7 nucleotides line up with TRBD1. With V trimmed by 6 bases and J by 0 bases, 4 bases remained unmatched. CDR3 length: 13 residues. Germline CDR1 DFQATT, CDR2 SNEGSKA (reference sequence). This chain's CDR3 is CSAGTETNYGYTF. CDR3 bases: TGCAGTGCGGGGACAGAGACTAACTATGGCTACACCTTC.

CDR3 in amino acids: CASRAPGGNYNEQFF. DNA for the CDR3: TGTGCCAGCCGGGCCCCGGGAGGGAACTACAATGAGCAGTTCTTC. This chain uses TRBV6-1 with TRBJ2-1; 8 nucleotides agree with TRBD2. Per germline, CDR1 MNHNS and CDR2 SASEGT. The trim removed 8 bases at V and 3 bases at J, leaving 9 bases unmatched. This CDR3 spans 15 amino acids.

This clonotype turned up a few times. The J gene is TRBJ1-5, the V gene TRBV7-3; D is unresolved. Germline CDR1 reads SGHTA; CDR2 reads FQGTGA. The CDR3 is made up of 13 amino acids. V gave up 5 bases and J gave up 5 bases, with 10 bases separating them. CDR3 coding DNA: TGTGCCAGCAGCCTCAGGATTTATCAGCCCCAGCATTTT. It encodes CASSLRIYQPQHF.

Of note for this clonotype: One end of the junction is discordant with germline, which a read error may explain. The rearrangement links TRBV3-1 to TRBJ2-5; 8 bases are a match to TRBD2. The CDR3 spans 15 residues. In germline, CDR1 is LGHDT, CDR2 YNNKEL (reference sequence). Written as DNA, the CDR3 is TGTGCCAGCAGCTACCTTAGCGGGAAACAAGAGGCCCAGTACTTC. Protein product: CASSYLSGKQEAQYF.

This clonotype turned up a few times. CDR3 nucleotides: TGTGTGACTTCGGGGGCGCAGGTCTATGGCTACACCTTC. It encodes CVTSGAQVYGYTF. V usage is TRBV6-1 and J usage is TRBJ1-2, with D possibly being TRBD1 (6 bases). This CDR3 spans 13 amino acids. Germline V lookup: CDR1 MNHNS, CDR2 SASEGT.